The T cell receptor (beta chain) described here comes from a study of CD8 T cells in Susac syndrome. The CDR3 spans 15 residues. CDR1 is SGHTA, CDR2 FQGNSA, per germline. After removal of 0 bases from V and 3 bases from J, the junction contained 3 bases not matched to a gene. RNA in amounts of about 0.5 to 1 ug was reverse transcribed with random hexamers. TCR beta CDR3 was amplified by immunoSEQ multiplex PCR. This amplification extended across 54 Vbeta and 13 Jbeta segments. TCRdb called the immunoSEQ multiplex PCR reads again in MiXCR, with one record for every CDR3 protein. This sample has 100,000 or so distinct CDR3 sequences, with around 90% found just once. The CD8+ and CD4+ T cells were isolated magnetically using a negative isolation approach, whereas the TEMRA cells were enriched by FACS.

The sequence came from a human donor in good health. Specimen: CD8+ T cells from PBMCs. The chain employs TRBV7-2 and TRBJ2-7, with 9 bases matching TRBD1. CDR3 nucleotides: TGTGCCAGCAGCTTAGCGGGACAGGGTATCTACGAGCAGTACTTC. This codes for CASSLAGQGIYEQYF.